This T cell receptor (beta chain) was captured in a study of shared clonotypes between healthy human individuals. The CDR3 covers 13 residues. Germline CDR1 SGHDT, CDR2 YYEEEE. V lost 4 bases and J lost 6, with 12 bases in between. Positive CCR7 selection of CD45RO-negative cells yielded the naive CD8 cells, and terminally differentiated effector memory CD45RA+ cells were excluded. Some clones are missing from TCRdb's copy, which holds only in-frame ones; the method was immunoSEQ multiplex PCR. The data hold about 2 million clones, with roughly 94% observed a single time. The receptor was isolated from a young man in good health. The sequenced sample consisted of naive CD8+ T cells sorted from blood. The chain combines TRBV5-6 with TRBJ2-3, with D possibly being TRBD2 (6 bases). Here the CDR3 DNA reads TGTGCCAGCAGCCGAGCGGGTGAGGATACGCAGTATTTT. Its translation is CASSRAGEDTQYF.